This T cell receptor beta chain was profiled in a study of blood T cell repertoires in COVID-19. As for the study in general: The samples span acute and convalescent COVID-19 from the United States, Italy and Spain. Sample material is recorded as cDNA or gDNA derived from T cells, B-cell-depleted T cells, or PBMCs.

Per the original methods: Using reference gene primer amplification, nucleated cell counts were estimated. Clones were sequenced by immunoSEQ multiplex PCR, and TCRdb holds only the in-frame ones, with some missing. V, J and clone size were drawn from that table, and D and trimming were deduced from the DNA. The profile covers 70,000 to 95,000 clones, with approximately 90% appearing a single time and about 2.5% taken by the ten largest. The germline gives CDR1 SGHRS, CDR2 YFSETQ. V gave up 4 bases and J gave up 2 bases, with 12 bases separating them. There are 14 residues in the CDR3. The V and J genes are TRBV5-1 and TRBJ1-2; D perhaps matches TRBD1 (5 bases). What was sequenced was peripheral blood. This clonotype originated in a man aged 50 or older with acute or convalescent COVID-19. CDR3 region: CASSLLQGNYGYTF. The CDR3 DNA sequence: TGCGCCAGCAGCCTCCTCCAGGGAAACTATGGCTACACCTTC.